The sequence of this T cell receptor beta chain was determined in a study of OX40 agonist ivuxolimab in advanced cancers. Study context: Patients were approximately 80% male with ages roughly 23 to 90, mean approximately 55.

Germline-derived CDR1 and CDR2 are LNHDA and SQIVND (reference sequence). The CDR3 sequence is 15 residues long. V was pared by 5 bases and J by 4 bases, with 14 bases between. The assay was immunoSEQ multiplex PCR, and TCRdb's table has in-frame clones only and misses some. The sample lists 80,000 or so clones, approximately 85% occurring once. The source is an adult with an advanced solid tumor such as melanoma, head and neck, liver or kidney cancer. This sample comprised CD4+ or CD8+ T cells sorted from blood, obtained in a trial of the OX40 agonist ivuxolimab. The rearrangement uses TRBV19 and TRBJ2-2; D might be TRBD1 or TRBD2, each matching 5 bases. The CDR3 loop reads CASSFRRAGTGELFF. The CDR3 nucleotides are TGTGCCAGTAGTTTTCGCAGGGCGGGCACCGGGGAGCTGTTTTTT.